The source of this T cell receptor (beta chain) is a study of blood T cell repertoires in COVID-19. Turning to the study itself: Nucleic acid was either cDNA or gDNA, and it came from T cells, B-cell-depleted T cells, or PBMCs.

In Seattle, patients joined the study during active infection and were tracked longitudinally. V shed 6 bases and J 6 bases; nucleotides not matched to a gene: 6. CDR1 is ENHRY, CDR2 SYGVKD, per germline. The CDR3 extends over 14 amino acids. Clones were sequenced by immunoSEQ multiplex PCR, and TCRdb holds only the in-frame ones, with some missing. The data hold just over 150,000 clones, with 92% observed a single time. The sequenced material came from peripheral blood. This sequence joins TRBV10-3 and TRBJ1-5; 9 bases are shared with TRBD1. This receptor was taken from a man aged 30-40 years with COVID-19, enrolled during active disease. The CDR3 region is CAIRKQGAGQPQHF. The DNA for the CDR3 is TGTGCCATCAGAAAACAGGGGGCTGGTCAGCCCCAGCATTTT.